This entry is about one T cell receptor (beta chain). The sample is drawn from a study of blood T cell repertoires in COVID-19. Profiled with immunoSEQ multiplex PCR; TCRdb holds only in-frame clones, not every one. The table records hundreds of thousands of clones, approximately 89% of them present only once. The CDR3 contains 15 residues. The germline gives CDR1 SNHLY, CDR2 FYNNEI. Trimming cost V 7 bases and J 0 bases, with 10 bases left between them. Recruited during active infection, patients (from Seattle) were subsequently followed longitudinally. The sample was peripheral blood. This chain uses TRBV2 with TRBJ1-6, with D hard to call. The TCR was taken from a woman aged 25 to 39 with COVID-19, enrolled during active disease. CDR3 residues: CASIPEGSYNSPLHF. The CDR3 nucleotides read TGTGCCAGCATCCCCGAGGGCTCCTATAATTCACCCCTCCACTTT.